These 29 T cell receptor beta chains came from one sample sequenced in a study of T cells in Graves' hyperthyroidism and ophthalmopathy. RNA transcripts were the template for amplifying TCR beta CDR3 regions. Using the HTBI primer set, a first-round RT-PCR was run on the TCR CDR3. TCRdb reprocessed the multiplex PCR reads via MiXCR and lists one record per CDR3 protein. This sample carries under 400,000 distinct CDR3 sequences, 15% to 20% of them seen once, and the ten largest clones take around 16%. Sequenced: blood. The source is a woman in her thirties or forties with Graves' ophthalmopathy.

This chain links TRBV20-1 with TRBJ2-7; 11 bases are shared with TRBD1. J gave up 0 bases and V 0 bases, and 4 bases lay outside the gene matches. This CDR3 region has 16 residues. Germline loops: CDR1 DFQATT, CDR2 SNEGSKA (reference sequence). CDR3 DNA sequence: TGCAGTGCTAGAGACCCGGGACAGGGGGACTCCTACGAGCAGTACTTC. This translates into CSARDPGQGDSYEQYF.

J is TRBJ1-1 and V is TRBV6-8; tentative D call: TRBD1 (6 bases). CDR1 is MNHGY, CDR2 SAAAGT, per germline. CDR3 length equals 13 residues. The ends were cut back, 6 bases at V and 1 base at J, with 9 bases in the middle. CDR3 nucleotides: TGTGCCAGCAGACAGGGAACGAACACTGAAGCTTTCTTT. Its translation is CASRQGTNTEAFF.

The chain links TRBV6-5 to TRBJ2-7, with a tentative D call TRBD1 (5 bases). Germline CDR1 MNHEY, CDR2 SVGAGI. The CDR3 contains 15 residues. Trimming stripped 2 bases from V and 4 bases from J, with 15 bases between. DNA of the CDR3: TGTGCCAGCAGTTACACGACAGTTTTCGGGTACGAGCAGTACTTC. Translating gives CASSYTTVFGYEQYF.

This clonotype was detected many times. The rearrangement links TRBV29-1 to TRBJ2-5; 10 positions match TRBD2. The CDR3 contains 15 residues. From germline, CDR1 is SQVTM and CDR2 ANQGSEA. The V gene end was trimmed by 2 bases and the J gene end by 4 bases; junction bases not matched to a gene: 7. The CDR3 nucleotides read TGCAGCGTTGAAATGCTAGCGGGAGTCCCAGAGACCCAGTACTTC. As protein: CSVEMLAGVPETQYF.

This clonotype was recorded at least ten times. The chain combines TRBV20-1 with TRBJ1-2; the match to TRBD1 covers 9 bases. The CDR3 is 15 residues long. Trimming took 3 bases from V and 2 from J; bases not matched to a gene: 7. CDR1 and CDR2 (germline): DFQATT, SNEGSKA (reference sequence). The CDR3 is CSASDRGRGNYGYTF. DNA for the CDR3: TGCAGTGCTAGTGACAGGGGGAGAGGGAACTATGGCTACACCTTC.

The sample holds many counts of this clonotype. CDR3 nucleotides: TGCGCCAGCAAAGGGACGGTGAACACTGAAGCTTTCTTT. Protein sequence: CASKGTVNTEAFF. This chain uses TRBV10-2 with TRBJ1-1; D possibly corresponds to TRBD1 (5 bases). CDR1 and CDR2 (germline): WSHSY, SAAADI. The ends were cut back, 7 bases at V and 0 bases at J, with 9 bases in the middle. The CDR3 contains 13 residues.

At least ten counts were recorded for this clonotype. The gene calls are TRBV19 and TRBJ2-1; D is unclear. V was cut by 0 bases and J by 3 bases, with 3 bases left in between. Germline lookup yields CDR1 LNHDA and CDR2 SQIVND (reference sequence). This CDR3 spans 13 amino acids. The CDR3 loop reads CASSIDGYNEQFF. Here the CDR3 DNA reads TGTGCCAGTAGTATAGATGGCTACAATGAGCAGTTCTTC.

This clonotype was seen many times. This CDR3 is CASSPDLPYEQYF. The CDR3, as DNA: TGTGCCAGCAGCCCGGACTTACCCTACGAGCAGTACTTC. The rearrangement links TRBV7-8 to TRBJ2-7; perhaps TRBD2 as D (5 bases). Per the germline V gene, CDR1 is SGHVS and CDR2 is FQNEAQ. This CDR3 has 13 amino acids. The V end lost 5 bases, the J end lost 2 bases, and 10 bases lay between the germline ends.

This clonotype came up many times. The gene calls are TRBV12-3 or TRBV12-4 and TRBJ2-2; D call uncertain. The CDR3 sequence is 16 residues long. Trimming shortened V by 3 bases and J by 5 bases, and 16 bases separated the two germline ends. CDR3: CASSFTPSVKTGELFF. CDR3 bases: TGTGCCAGCAGTTTTACCCCTAGTGTGAAGACCGGGGAGCTGTTTTTT.

This clonotype was seen ten or more times. The J gene is TRBJ2-7, the V gene TRBV6-5; tentative D call: TRBD2 (5 bases). Trimming cost V 0 bases and J 7 bases, with 7 bases left between them. The CDR3 is 12 residues long. Germline CDR1 and CDR2: MNHEY and SVGAGI. The chain's CDR3 is CASSYSTGEQYF. The CDR3 DNA sequence: TGTGCCAGCAGTTACTCAACGGGGGAGCAGTACTTC.

This clonotype was picked up many times. The chain employs TRBV10-3 and TRBJ1-1; D is possibly TRBD1 (5 bases). Germline-derived CDR1 and CDR2 are ENHRY and SYGVKD. The CDR3 totals 13 residues. Trimming pared 6 bases from V and 1 base from J, leaving 9 bases between. The CDR3 reads CAISRVGNTEAFF. The CDR3 DNA reads as TGTGCCATCAGCAGGGTGGGGAACACTGAAGCTTTCTTT.

This clonotype was observed many times. This chain connects TRBV4-1 to TRBJ1-1; D is perhaps TRBD1 (6 bases). The CDR3 totals 14 residues. V was shortened by 5 bases and J by 1 base, with 11 bases between the two germline ends. Germline assignment: CDR1 MGHRA and CDR2 YSYEKL. The CDR3 reads CASSYGQKNTEAFF. In DNA form, the CDR3 reads TGCGCCAGCAGCTACGGACAGAAGAACACTGAAGCTTTCTTT.

The chain has TRBV6-1 and TRBJ2-5; 7 positions agree with TRBD2. Trimming at V came to 7 bases and at J to 7 bases, leaving 15 bases not matched to a gene. The CDR3 consists of 15 residues. Germline V gene sequence: CDR1 MNHNS, CDR2 SASEGT. Here the CDR3 reads CASTPGLSQAGTQYF. Written as DNA, the CDR3 is TGTGCCAGCACCCCGGGACTATCCCAGGCCGGGACCCAGTACTTC.

This clonotype has a count of ten or more. CDR3 sequence (DNA): TGTGCCAGCAGTCACGGGGCGGGAGGGCATCAGCCCCAGCATTTT. Its protein product is CASSHGAGGHQPQHF. The V gene is TRBV12-3 or TRBV12-4, the J gene TRBJ1-5; possible D gene TRBD1, 5 bases. V was shortened by 5 bases and J by 5 bases, with 16 bases between the two germline ends. This CDR3 has 15 amino acids.

In this sample, this clonotype turned up a few times. The gene calls are TRBV30 and TRBJ1-2, with D possibly TRBD1 on 5 matching bases. Looked up from germline, CDR1 is GTSNPN and CDR2 is SVGIG (reference sequence). V was shortened by 1 base and J by 8 bases, with 14 bases between the two germline ends. CDR3 length: 13 amino acids. The CDR3 DNA is TGTGCCTGGAGTGAAGAGGGGAGGTACGGCTACACCTTC. Amino acids: CAWSEEGRYGYTF. The variable domain in full, with the rest retrieved from reference TRBV30 and TRBJ1-2, is SQTIHQWPATLVQPVGSPLSLECTVEGTSNPNLYWYRQAAGRGLQLLFYSVGIGQISSEVPQNLSASRPQDRQFILSSKKLLLSDSGFYLCAWSEEGRYGYTFGSGTRLTVV.

This clonotype was observed a handful of times. The rearrangement links TRBV11-1 to TRBJ2-7; no clear D. The CDR3 consists of 17 residues. Trimming removed 5 bases at V and 3 bases at J, with 23 bases between. CDR1 and CDR2 from the germline V gene are SGHAT and FQDESV (reference sequence). CDR3 in amino acids: CASSRPSGLGDGYEQYF. In DNA, the CDR3 is TGTGCCAGCAGCCGTCCCTCGGGTCTGGGTGATGGCTACGAGCAGTACTTC. Combining the CDR3 with reference TRBV11-1 and TRBJ2-7 gives the whole variable domain EAEVAQSPRYKITEKSQAVAFWCDPISGHATLYWYRQILGQGPELLVQFQDESVVDDSQLPKDRFSAERLKGVDSTLKIQPAELGDSAMYLCASSRPSGLGDGYEQYFGPGTRLTVT.

The CDR3 region has the DNA TGTGCCAGCAGACAGGGGGGACAGGGGCCCTACGAGCAGTACTTC. This gives the protein CASRQGGQGPYEQYF. V and J are TRBV6-1 and TRBJ2-7, with 10 bases lining up with TRBD1. Germline assignment: CDR1 MNHNS and CDR2 SASEGT. This CDR3 has 15 residues. V lost 6 bases to trimming and J lost 2 bases; unmatched junction nucleotides: 7.

This clonotype was counted ten times or more. The gene calls are TRBV9 and TRBJ1-1; 7 nucleotides agree with TRBD1. From germline, CDR1 is SGDLS and CDR2 YYNGEE. J was trimmed by 3 bases and V by 0 bases; bases with no gene match: 2. This CDR3 spans 14 amino acids. The CDR3: CASSVVQGYTEAFF. In DNA form, the CDR3 reads TGTGCCAGCAGCGTAGTACAGGGGTACACTGAAGCTTTCTTT.

Many counts were recorded for this clonotype. J is TRBJ2-4 and V is TRBV6-1, with D possibly TRBD2 on 6 matching bases. CDR1 and CDR2 (germline): MNHNS, SASEGT. This CDR3 spans 11 amino acids. V lost 5 bases and J 8 bases, leaving 7 bases between the germline ends. The CDR3 DNA follows: TGTGCCAGCAGTTCGGGGGACATTCAGTACTTC. Translated, it gives CASSSGDIQYF.

This chain connects TRBV11-2 to TRBJ2-7; 11 bases line up with TRBD2. V lost 2 bases and J lost 2; bases outside the gene matches: 5. The CDR3 contains 16 residues. The germline V gene has CDR1 SGHAT and CDR2 FQNNGV. The CDR3 sequence: CASSLRGLAEPYEQYF. In nucleotides, the CDR3 is TGTGCCAGCAGCTTACGGGGACTAGCGGAACCCTACGAGCAGTACTTC.

There are many counts of this clonotype. The V call is TRBV2, the J call TRBJ1-2; unclear D gene. The V and J ends lost 4 bases and 8 bases respectively, with 14 bases between them. The germline CDR1 and CDR2 sequences are SNHLY and FYNNEI. The CDR3 covers 13 residues. In DNA, the CDR3 is TGTGCCAGCAGTGTATTACTGGGGTACGGCTACACCTTC. Its translation is CASSVLLGYGYTF.

This chain joins TRBV27 and TRBJ1-2, with 10 bases identical to TRBD1. The CDR3 contains 13 residues. Trimming took 8 bases from V and 8 from J; bases not matched to a gene: 8. Looked up from germline, CDR1 is MNHEY and CDR2 is SMNVEV (reference sequence). DNA for the CDR3: TGTGCCAGCGCCGGGACAGGGGCCTTCGGCTACACCTTC. The encoded protein is CASAGTGAFGYTF.

There are many counts of this clonotype. With a much larger clone just one base away, this may be a read error. The rearrangement links TRBV12-3 or TRBV12-4 to TRBJ2-7; no clear D. Trimming took off 3 bases at V and 7 bases at J, with 10 bases between the two ends. CDR3 size: 12 residues. CDR3 bases: TGTGCCAGCAGTTTTGGAGTCCAGGAGCAGTACTTC. As protein: CASSFGVQEQYF.

This clonotype was recorded at least ten times. The chain uses TRBV6-1 and TRBJ1-5; 9 positions agree with TRBD1. Looked up from germline, CDR1 is MNHNS and CDR2 is SASEGT. The CDR3 covers 14 residues. Trimming took 4 bases from V and 7 from J; bases not matched to a gene: 5. This CDR3 is CASSGGQGRQPQHF. CDR3 sequence (DNA): TGTGCCAGCAGTGGAGGACAGGGGCGCCAGCCCCAGCATTTT.

This clonotype was seen many times. The V gene is TRBV27, the J gene TRBJ2-7; TRBD1 matches at 11 bases. Germline V gene lookup returns CDR1 MNHEY and CDR2 SMNVEV (reference sequence). Trimming at V came to 5 bases and at J to 3 bases, leaving 3 bases not matched to a gene. The CDR3 has 14 amino acids. The CDR3 DNA follows: TGTGCCAGCAGTCCCGGGACAGGGGGCTACGAGCAGTACTTC. Amino acids: CASSPGTGGYEQYF.

This clonotype was seen ten or more times. J is TRBJ2-7 and V is TRBV7-6; maybe TRBD1 (6 bases). Germline assignment: CDR1 SGHVS and CDR2 FNYEAQ. V was shortened by 1 base and J by 3 bases, with 10 bases between the two germline ends. The CDR3 consists of 14 residues. CDR3: CASSLEGRGYEQYF. The CDR3 DNA sequence: TGTGCCAGCAGCTTAGAGGGCAGGGGCTACGAGCAGTACTTC.

The V gene is TRBV28, the J gene TRBJ1-5; 9 bases map to TRBD1. The CDR3 runs 16 residues. Losses at the gene ends were 7 bases for V and 6 bases for J; bases not matched to a gene: 13. CDR1 and CDR2 (germline): MDHEN, SYDVKM. The CDR3 sequence is CASKFSGQGLGQPQHF. Here the CDR3 DNA reads TGTGCCAGCAAATTCTCCGGACAGGGGTTGGGTCAGCCCCAGCATTTT.

The V and J genes are TRBV12-3 or TRBV12-4 and TRBJ2-7, with 11 positions matching TRBD2. The CDR3 is 14 amino acids. The J segment lost 3 bases and the V segment lost 6 bases, leaving 4 bases of the junction unmatched. As DNA, the CDR3 is TGTGCCAGCAGCGCGACTAGCGGGAACTACGAGCAGTACTTC. This codes for CASSATSGNYEQYF.

This clonotype was picked up many times. The V gene is TRBV20-1, the J gene TRBJ1-5; D remains ambiguous. Germline lookup yields CDR1 DFQATT and CDR2 SNEGSKA (reference sequence). The CDR3 runs to 14 residues. The V gene lost 1 base and the J gene lost 6 bases, with 13 bases spanning the gap. CDR3 in DNA: TGCAGTGCTAGAGGGGGTATTTATGGTCAGCCCCAGCATTTT. Its protein product is CSARGGIYGQPQHF.